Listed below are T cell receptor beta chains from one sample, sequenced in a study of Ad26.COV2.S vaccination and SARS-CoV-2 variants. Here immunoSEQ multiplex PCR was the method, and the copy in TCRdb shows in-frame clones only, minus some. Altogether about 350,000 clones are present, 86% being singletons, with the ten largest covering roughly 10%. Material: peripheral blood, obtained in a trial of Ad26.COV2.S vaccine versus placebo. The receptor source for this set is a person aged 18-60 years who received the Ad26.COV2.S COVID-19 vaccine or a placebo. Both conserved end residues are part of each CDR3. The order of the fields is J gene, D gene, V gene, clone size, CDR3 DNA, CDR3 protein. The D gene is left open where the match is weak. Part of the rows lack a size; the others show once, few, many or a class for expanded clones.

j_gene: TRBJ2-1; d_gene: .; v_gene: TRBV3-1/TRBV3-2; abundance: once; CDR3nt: TGTGCCAGCAGCCAAGACATAAGTGACTCGAGATACAATGAGCAGTTCTTC; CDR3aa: CASSQDISDSRYNEQFF
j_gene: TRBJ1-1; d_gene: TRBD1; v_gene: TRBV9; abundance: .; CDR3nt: TGTGCCAGCAGCGTGAAAGACAGGGTCGAACCTTTCTTT; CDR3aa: CASSVKDRVEPFF
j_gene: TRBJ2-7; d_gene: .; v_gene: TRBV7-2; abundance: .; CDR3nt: TGTGCCAGCAGCCCTCTTCGCTACGAGCAGTACTTC; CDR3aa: CASSPLRYEQYF
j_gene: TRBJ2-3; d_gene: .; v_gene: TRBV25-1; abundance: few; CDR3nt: TGTGCCAGCAACAGGTATACGCAGTATTTT; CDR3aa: CASNRYTQYF
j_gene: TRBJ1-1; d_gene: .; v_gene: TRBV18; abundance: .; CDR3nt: TGTGCCAGCTCACCACCGATGGGCATGAACACTGAAGCTTTCTTT; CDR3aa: CASSPPMGMNTEAFF
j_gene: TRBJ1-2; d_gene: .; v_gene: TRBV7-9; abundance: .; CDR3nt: TGTGCCAGCAGAGCCTCCCAGAGTGCTAACTATGGCTACACCTTC; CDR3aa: CASRASQSANYGYTF
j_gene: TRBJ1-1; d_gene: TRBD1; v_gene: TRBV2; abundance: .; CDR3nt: TGTGCCAGCAGTGAAAGGGGGACAGGGGGCTTAGGAGCTTTCTTT; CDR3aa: CASSERGTGGLGAFF
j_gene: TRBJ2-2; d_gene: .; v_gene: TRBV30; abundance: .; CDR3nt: TGTGCCTGGATCCCTCGGGCAGGGGTACGGGAGCTGTTTTTT; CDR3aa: CAWIPRAGVRELFF
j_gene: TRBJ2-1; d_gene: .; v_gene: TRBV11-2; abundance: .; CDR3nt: TGTGCCAGCAGCTTAGGGGGCGGGACCGTCAATGAGCAGTTCTTC; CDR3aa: CASSLGGGTVNEQFF
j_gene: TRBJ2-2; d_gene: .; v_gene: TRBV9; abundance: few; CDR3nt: TGTGCCAGCAGCCCTCCCAGCGGAGCGAACACCGGGGAGCTGTTTTTT; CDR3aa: CASSPPSGANTGELFF
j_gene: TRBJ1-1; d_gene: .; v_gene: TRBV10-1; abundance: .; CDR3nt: TGCGCCAGCAACTCAGGGACTATGAACACTGAAGCTTTCTTT; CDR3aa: CASNSGTMNTEAFF
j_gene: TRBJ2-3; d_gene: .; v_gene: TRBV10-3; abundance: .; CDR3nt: TGTGCCATCAGTGAGTCTGTGACCGGAGATACGCAGTATTTT; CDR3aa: CAISESVTGDTQYF
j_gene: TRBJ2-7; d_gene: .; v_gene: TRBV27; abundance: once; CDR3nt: TGTGCCAGCAGTTTAAGAATTTCCAGATTCTACGAGCAGTACTTC; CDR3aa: CASSLRISRFYEQYF
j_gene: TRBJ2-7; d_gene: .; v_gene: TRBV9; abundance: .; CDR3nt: TGTGCCAGCAGCGCCACACAGGGCTACGAGCAGTACTTC; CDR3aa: CASSATQGYEQYF
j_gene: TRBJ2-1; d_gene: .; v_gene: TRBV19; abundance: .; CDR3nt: TGTGCCAGTAACGCGGGACTGGGCGAGTACCGGCAGTTCTTC; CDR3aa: CASNAGLGEYRQFF
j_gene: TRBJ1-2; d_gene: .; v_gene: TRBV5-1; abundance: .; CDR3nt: TGCGCCAGCAGTTTAACAGGGAGCTCTAACTATGGCTACACCTTC; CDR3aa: CASSLTGSSNYGYTF
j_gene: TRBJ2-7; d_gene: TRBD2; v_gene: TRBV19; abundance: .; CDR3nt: TGTGCCAGTAGTAAGAGCGGGGGGCCAACCTACGAGCAGTACTTC; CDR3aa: CASSKSGGPTYEQYF